A selection of T cell receptor beta chains follows, all from one sample in a study of cytomegalovirus exposure and HLA in healthy donors. Profiled with immunoSEQ multiplex PCR; TCRdb holds only in-frame clones, not every one. The table records around 200,000 clones, approximately 83% of them present only once. The material sequenced was PBMCs. These receptors all come from a woman aged 18 to 35 in good health and CMV-seropositive. Both conserved end residues are part of each CDR3. D genes are given only for firm matches. Clone size is stated in some rows and not others, as once, few, many or a class when expanded.

V gene	clone size	J gene	D gene	CDR3 DNA	CDR3 protein
TRBV2	.	TRBJ1-1	.	TGTGCCAGCAGCCTAACAGGGAGAAGCACTGAAGCTTTCTTT	CASSLTGRSTEAFF
TRBV19	few	TRBJ1-2	.	TGTGCCAGTAATACAGGGATGGAAGGCTACACCTTC	CASNTGMEGYTF
TRBV7-2	.	TRBJ1-4	.	TGTGCCAGCAGCTTAGGAGTACAGGGCGTGGGAAAACTGTTTTTT	CASSLGVQGVGKLFF
TRBV2	.	TRBJ1-2	TRBD1	TGTGCCAGCAGCGGCGGGACAGACTATGGCTACACCTTC	CASSGGTDYGYTF
TRBV18	.	TRBJ1-6	TRBD1	TGTGCCAGCTCAACCGACAGGGGAAGAGGATCACCCCTCCACTTT	CASSTDRGRGSPLHF
TRBV15	.	TRBJ1-2	TRBD1	TGTGCCACCAGCAGGGGCCAACGTATATTCTGGGACAGCCCCTATTGCTATGGCTACACCTTC	CATSRGQRIFWDSPYCYGYTF
TRBV4-2	once	TRBJ1-2	.	TGTGCCAGCAGCCAAGATGGACAGTTTGGCTACACCTTC	CASSQDGQFGYTF
TRBV5-8	.	TRBJ1-2	.	TGTGCCAGCAGCTTACGACGACGGAGGATGGATGGCTACACCTTC	CASSLRRRRMDGYTF
TRBV7-9	few	TRBJ2-7	TRBD1	TGTGCCAGCAGCCCCGCGGACAGGGGGCTCCACGAGCAGTACTTC	CASSPADRGLHEQYF
TRBV19	.	TRBJ1-2	TRBD1	TGTGCCAGCCATACAGGGGACTATGGCTACACCTTC	CASHTGDYGYTF
TRBV6-5	.	TRBJ2-3	TRBD2	TGTGCCAGCAGTTTATCAGCGGGGGGCACAGATACGCAGTATTTT	CASSLSAGGTDTQYF
TRBV29-1	.	TRBJ2-1	.	TGCAGCGTCCCCAGTTGGAGCGGCAATGAGCAGTTCTTC	CSVPSWSGNEQFF